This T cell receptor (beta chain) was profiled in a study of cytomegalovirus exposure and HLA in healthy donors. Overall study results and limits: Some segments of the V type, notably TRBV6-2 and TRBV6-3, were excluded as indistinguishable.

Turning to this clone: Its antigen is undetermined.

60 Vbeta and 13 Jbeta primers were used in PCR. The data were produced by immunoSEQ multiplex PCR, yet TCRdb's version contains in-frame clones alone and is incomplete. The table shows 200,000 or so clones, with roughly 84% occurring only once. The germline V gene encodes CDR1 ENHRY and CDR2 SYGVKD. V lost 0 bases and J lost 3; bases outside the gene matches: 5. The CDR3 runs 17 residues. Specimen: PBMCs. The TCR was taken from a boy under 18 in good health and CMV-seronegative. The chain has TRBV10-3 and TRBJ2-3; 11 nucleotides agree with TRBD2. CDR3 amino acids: CAISESTSGKRTDTQYF. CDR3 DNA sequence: TGTGCCATCAGTGAGTCGACTAGCGGGAAGCGAACAGATACGCAGTATTTT.